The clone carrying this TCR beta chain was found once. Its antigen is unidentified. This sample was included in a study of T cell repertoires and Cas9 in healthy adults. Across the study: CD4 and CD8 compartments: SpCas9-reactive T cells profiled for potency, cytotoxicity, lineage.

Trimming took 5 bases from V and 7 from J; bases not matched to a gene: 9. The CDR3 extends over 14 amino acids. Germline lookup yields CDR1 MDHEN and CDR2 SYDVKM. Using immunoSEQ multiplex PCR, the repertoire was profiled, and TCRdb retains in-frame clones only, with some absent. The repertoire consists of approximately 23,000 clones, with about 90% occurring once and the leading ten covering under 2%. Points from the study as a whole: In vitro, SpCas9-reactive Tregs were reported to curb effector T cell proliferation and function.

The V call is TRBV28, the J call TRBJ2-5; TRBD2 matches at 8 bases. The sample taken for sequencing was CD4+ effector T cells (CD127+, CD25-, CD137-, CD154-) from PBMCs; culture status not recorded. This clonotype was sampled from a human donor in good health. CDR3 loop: CASSHGLARGTQYF. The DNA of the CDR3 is TGTGCCAGCAGTCACGGACTAGCCCGGGGGACCCAGTACTTC.